The 30 T cell receptor beta chains given below trace back to one sample, sequenced in a study of patients and donors after allogeneic stem cell transplantation (dated by TCRdb to 2018 to 2021). The library was made by RT-PCR. Sequencing was performed on a NextSeq 550. In TCRdb, the public reads were trimmed at Q25 with fastp and aligned with MiXCR, with productive beta chains retained. Each CDR3 protein gets just one entry, which takes the most common genes and DNA from the rows behind it. Counted in this sample were 200,000 to 250,000 distinct CDR3 sequences; approximately 14% of them appeared once. In total, the top ten clones hold 9.5% to 13% of the sample. The sample was blood, either unsorted or a sorted T cell fraction (not recorded which). The receptors here all came from a human donor who was either an allogeneic HSCT recipient or a stem cell or donor lymphocyte infusion donor (not recorded which). It is not recorded whose cells these are; they may come from a transplant donor.

This rearrangement joins TRBV6-5 to TRBJ1-4; D may be TRBD1 (6 bases). Trimming took off 4 bases at V and 4 bases at J, with 13 bases between the two ends. Germline V gene sequence: CDR1 MNHEY, CDR2 SVGAGI. The CDR3 is 15 residues long. CDR3 sequence: CASSSQTGLNEKLFF. CDR3 DNA sequence: TGTGCCAGCAGTTCTCAGACAGGACTTAATGAAAAACTGTTTTTT.

This clonotype was counted a few times. This chain uses TRBV20-1 with TRBJ1-2, with D tentatively TRBD1 (6 bases). CDR1 and CDR2 (germline): DFQATT, SNEGSKA (reference sequence). Deletions cut 3 bases from V and 4 bases from J, with 15 bases between. CDR3 length equals 14 residues. In DNA, the CDR3 is TGCAGTGCTAGCCTAGCGGGGACACGCTATGGCTACACCTTC. Translating gives CSASLAGTRYGYTF.

This clonotype appeared a few times. The J gene is TRBJ1-2, the V gene TRBV15; 7 bases are a match to TRBD1. This CDR3 is 16 amino acids long. Germline V CDR1 and CDR2: LNHNV, YYDKDF (reference sequence). J gave up 1 base and V 0 bases, and 5 bases lay outside the gene matches. CDR3 sequence: CATSRDRGQSNYGYTF. DNA of the CDR3: TGTGCCACCAGCAGAGATCGGGGACAGAGTAACTATGGCTACACCTTC.

The V gene is TRBV7-8, the J gene TRBJ2-7, with 9 bases lining up with TRBD1. CDR3 length equals 14 residues. V was clipped by 5 bases and J by 3 bases; unmatched bases: 5. Germline assignment: CDR1 SGHVS and CDR2 FQNEAQ. In DNA, the CDR3 is TGTGCCAGCAGCCTCCGGACAGGGGTCTACGAGCAGTACTTC. Translating it yields CASSLRTGVYEQYF.

This clonotype was recorded many times. The V gene is TRBV5-1, the J gene TRBJ2-1, with 11 bases fitting TRBD2. V shed 0 bases, J shed 3 bases, and the junction held 2 bases outside the gene matches. The CDR3 covers 16 residues. CDR1 SGHRS and CDR2 YFSETQ come from the germline V gene. The CDR3 bases are TGCGCCAGCAGCTTGGTTGGGACTAGCGGCTACAATGAGCAGTTCTTC. This codes for CASSLVGTSGYNEQFF.

Only a few counts were recorded for this clonotype. V and J are TRBV29-1 and TRBJ2-7; 11 bases match TRBD2. The CDR3 length is 13 residues. Unmatched junction bases numbered 7, after V lost 6 bases and J lost 6 bases. CDR1 is SQVTM and CDR2 is ANQGSEA in the germline V gene. In DNA, the CDR3 is TGCAGCGTCCTATATAGCGGGAGGGGCGAGCAGTACTTC. Protein: CSVLYSGRGEQYF.

This clonotype appeared a few times. The J gene is TRBJ1-2, the V gene TRBV20-1; D perhaps matches TRBD1 (6 bases). Germline CDR1 is DFQATT and CDR2 is SNEGSKA (reference sequence). The germline V and J ends were trimmed by 2 bases and 8 bases, with 9 bases remaining between them. The CDR3 is 11 amino acids. CDR3: CSARSGVGYTF. The CDR3 nucleotides read TGCAGTGCTAGATCAGGGGTCGGCTACACCTTC.

This clonotype was seen a handful of times. The chain combines TRBV24-1 with TRBJ2-5; TRBD1 matches 8 bases. Germline CDR1 and CDR2: KGHDR and SFDVKD. CDR3 length equals 16 residues. V lost 3 bases and J lost 5; bases outside the gene matches: 10. CDR3 residues: CATSDPDRAKRETQYF. The CDR3 DNA sequence: TGTGCCACCAGTGATCCGGACAGGGCCAAGCGGGAGACCCAGTACTTC.

This clonotype came up a few times. The chain has TRBV20-1 and TRBJ1-4, with 10 bases matching TRBD1. Unmatched junction bases numbered 12, after V lost 3 bases and J lost 14 bases. Looked up from germline, CDR1 is DFQATT and CDR2 is SNEGSKA (reference sequence). The CDR3 loop spans 14 amino acids. CDR3 protein: CSASRGTGAGRLFF. The CDR3 DNA reads as TGCAGTGCTAGCCGCGGGACAGGGGCCGGGAGGCTGTTTTTT.

V gene TRBV25-1 combines with J gene TRBJ2-5; D is perhaps TRBD2 (6 bases). Germline CDR1 MGHDK, CDR2 SYGVNS. Trimming stripped 4 bases from V and 5 bases from J, with 17 bases between. CDR3 length equals 15 residues. CDR3 loop: CASSAGRRGKETQYF. The CDR3 DNA reads as TGTGCCAGCAGTGCCGGGAGACGGGGGAAGGAGACCCAGTACTTC.

This chain joins TRBV9 and TRBJ2-1; D may be TRBD1 (6 bases). The CDR3 runs to 15 residues. The germline V gene has CDR1 SGDLS and CDR2 YYNGEE. V shed 0 bases and J shed 7 bases, with 14 bases lying between them. This CDR3 reads CASSVVGQRSNEQFF. DNA of the CDR3: TGTGCCAGCAGCGTAGTAGGACAGAGGTCTAATGAGCAGTTCTTC.

There are many counts of this clonotype. This chain connects TRBV7-9 to TRBJ2-5; 8 nucleotides match TRBD1. CDR3 length equals 14 residues. Trimming removed 4 bases from V and 5 bases from J; junction bases left unmatched: 6. The germline CDR1 and CDR2 sequences are SEHNR and FQNEAQ (reference sequence). The CDR3 bases are TGTGCCAGCAGCTCCAGGACAGGGCGGGAGACCCAGTACTTC. Its protein is CASSSRTGRETQYF. The variable domain in full, completed from reference TRBV7-9 and TRBJ2-5, reads DTGVSQNPRHKITKRGQNVTFRCDPISEHNRLYWYRQTLGQGPEFLTYFQNEAQLEKSRLLSDRFSAERPKGSFSTLEIQRTEQGDSAMYLCASSSRTGRETQYFGPGTRLLVL.

This clonotype was recorded many times. This chain joins TRBV6-6 and TRBJ2-7; D gene unclear. CDR1 is MNHNY and CDR2 is SVGAGI in the germline V gene (reference sequence). The CDR3 consists of 11 residues. V dropped 0 bases and J dropped 7 bases, with 4 bases sitting between them. CDR3 sequence reads: CASSYSREQYF. The CDR3 nucleotides read TGTGCCAGCAGTTACTCCCGAGAGCAGTACTTC.

There are a few counts of this clonotype. V is TRBV4-2 and J is TRBJ2-7; D is unclear. The CDR3 has 13 amino acids. Germline V CDR1 and CDR2: LGHNA, YNFKEQ. Trimming removed 1 base at V and 6 bases at J, with 10 bases between. The CDR3 DNA sequence: TGTGCCAGCAGCCAAGCCCCCCGGGCCGAGCAGTACTTC. It encodes CASSQAPRAEQYF.

This clonotype was seen more than once but under ten times. The chain links TRBV24-1 to TRBJ2-3, with D possibly matching TRBD2 (6 bases). The length of the CDR3 is 14 residues. V was pared by 5 bases and J by 6 bases, with 14 bases between. The V gene's germline CDR1 is KGHDR and CDR2 SFDVKD. This CDR3 reads CATSGAGPRDTQYF. Here the CDR3 DNA reads TGTGCCACCAGTGGGGCGGGACCCCGGGATACGCAGTATTTT.

Notes on this clonotype: A read error may explain this, as a much larger clone is one base away. The rearrangement joins TRBV7-2 to TRBJ2-7; D not resolved. CDR3 length: 15 residues. Germline loops: CDR1 SGHTA, CDR2 FQGNSA. The DNA for the CDR3 is TGTGCCAGCAGCACCAGTGGGTCACCTGCCTACGTGCAGTACTTC. Its protein is CASSTSGSPAYVQYF.

Ten or more counts support this clonotype. The chain has TRBV5-1 and TRBJ1-1, with a tentative D call TRBD1 (6 bases). Trimming pared 5 bases from V and 1 base from J, leaving 12 bases between. CDR3 length equals 14 residues. Germline CDR1 SGHRS, CDR2 YFSETQ. The CDR3 nucleotides read TGCGCCAGCAGATACGGGGACACGAACACTGAAGCTTTCTTT. Its translation: CASRYGDTNTEAFF.

This clonotype has only a few counts. The chain uses TRBV7-6 and TRBJ2-5, with D possibly being TRBD1 or TRBD2 (5 bases each). Trimming shortened V by 2 bases and J by 5 bases, and 12 bases separated the two germline ends. Germline CDR1 and CDR2: SGHVS and FNYEAQ. The length of the CDR3 is 14 residues. The CDR3 bases are TGTGCCAGCAGCTTACAGGGTCCGGGGGAGACCCAGTACTTC. Translated: CASSLQGPGETQYF.

V usage is TRBV9 and J usage is TRBJ2-2; perhaps TRBD2 as D (6 bases). The CDR3 is 14 amino acids. V gave up 0 bases and J gave up 6 bases, with 9 bases separating them. Per germline, CDR1 SGDLS and CDR2 YYNGEE. CDR3 in amino acids: CASSVVGGSGELFF. CDR3 DNA: TGTGCCAGCAGCGTAGTCGGAGGGTCCGGGGAGCTGTTTTTT.

This clonotype appeared many times. V usage is TRBV20-1 and J usage is TRBJ1-1; 7 bases line up with TRBD1. After removal of 6 bases from V and 0 bases from J, the junction contained 13 bases not matched to a gene. CDR1 and CDR2 from the germline V gene are DFQATT and SNEGSKA (reference sequence). This CDR3 has 16 amino acids. The CDR3 loop is CSADTIRGTMNTEAFF. The CDR3 bases are TGCAGTGCAGATACAATCAGGGGGACTATGAACACTGAAGCTTTCTTT.

This sequence joins TRBV15 and TRBJ1-2; a weak D match, TRBD1 (5 bases). The CDR3 is 15 residues long. The ends were cut back, 2 bases at V and 7 bases at J, with 17 bases in the middle. Germline V gives CDR1 LNHNV, CDR2 YYDKDF (reference sequence). CDR3 residues: CATSRNSRTSGGYTF. The DNA for the CDR3 is TGTGCCACCAGCAGAAATTCCAGGACAAGTGGTGGCTACACCTTC. Full variable domain (remainder filled in from reference TRBV15 and TRBJ1-2): DAMVIQNPRYQVTQFGKPVTLSCSQTLNHNVMYWYQQKSSQAPKLLFHYYDKDFNNEADTPDNFQSRRPNTSFCFLDIRSPGLGDTAMYLCATSRNSRTSGGYTFGSGTRLTVV.

The table lists this clonotype with many counts. The CDR3 coding sequence is TGTGCCATCAGTGACACCTGGGGACGCTCCTACAATGAGCAGTTCTTC. Translation: CAISDTWGRSYNEQFF. V usage is TRBV10-3 and J usage is TRBJ2-1; tentatively, D is TRBD1 or TRBD2 (5 bases each). The germline CDR1 and CDR2 sequences are ENHRY and SYGVKD. This CDR3 spans 16 amino acids. V lost 3 bases to trimming and J lost 0 bases, with 12 bases between them.

This clonotype was recorded many times. This chain links TRBV7-2 with TRBJ2-7; 7 bases line up with TRBD2. V was pared by 2 bases and J by 2 bases, with 3 bases of the junction left unmatched. This CDR3 comprises 14 residues. The germline CDR1 and CDR2 sequences are SGHTA and FQGNSA. The DNA of the CDR3 is TGTGCCAGCAGCTTATCCGGGGGGACCTACGAGCAGTACTTC. Protein: CASSLSGGTYEQYF.

This clonotype was seen at least ten times. The chain uses TRBV9 and TRBJ2-7; tentatively, D is TRBD2 (6 bases). V was clipped by 0 bases and J by 0 bases, with 10 bases between them. Germline values: CDR1 SGDLS, CDR2 YYNGEE. The CDR3 consists of 15 residues. CDR3 nucleotides: TGTGCCAGCAGCGTAGGAGTGGGGGGCTCCTACGAGCAGTACTTC. The encoded protein is CASSVGVGGSYEQYF.

The rearrangement uses TRBV18 and TRBJ2-5, with D maybe TRBD1 (5 bases). This CDR3 has 15 residues. Trimming removed 2 bases from V and 2 bases from J, with 12 bases in between. Germline V gives CDR1 KGHSH, CDR2 LQKENI. The CDR3 DNA sequence: TGTGCCAGCTCACCATTCTCGGCAGGGCAAGAGACCCAGTACTTC. It translates to CASSPFSAGQETQYF. The full variable domain, in which reference TRBV18 and TRBJ2-5 provide the parts outside the CDR3, is NAGVMQNPRHLVRRRGQEARLRCSPMKGHSHVYWYRQLPEEGLKFMVYLQKENIIDESGMPKERFSAEFPKEGPSILRIQQVVRGDSAAYFCASSPFSAGQETQYFGPGTRLLVL.

In nucleotides, the CDR3 is TGTGCCAGCAGCTCACTCCGGGCCGTCAACCAAGAGACCCAGTACTTC. The encoded protein is CASSSLRAVNQETQYF. This chain links TRBV7-9 with TRBJ2-5, with unresolved D. The CDR3 covers 16 residues. V was clipped by 4 bases and J by 0 bases, with 15 bases between them. Looked up from germline, CDR1 is SEHNR and CDR2 is FQNEAQ (reference sequence).

This clonotype was seen a handful of times. The rearrangement joins TRBV9 to TRBJ2-7, with D possibly matching TRBD2 (6 bases). The germline gives CDR1 SGDLS, CDR2 YYNGEE. With 0 bases removed from V and 4 bases from J, the gap between germline ends came to 11 bases. CDR3 size: 14 residues. In nucleotides, the CDR3 is TGTGCCAGCAGCGTAGTGGCGGGGAAATACGAGCAGTACTTC. Its translation is CASSVVAGKYEQYF.

This clonotype was found many times. The genes are TRBV6-2 or TRBV6-3 and TRBJ2-4, with D tentatively TRBD2 (6 bases). V dropped 3 bases and J dropped 7 bases, with 10 bases sitting between them. Germline-derived CDR1 and CDR2 are MNHEY and SVGEGT. This CDR3 has 13 residues. Here the CDR3 DNA reads TGTGCCAGCAGTTATGGAGGGGCCAACATTCAGTACTTC. This encodes CASSYGGANIQYF.

This clonotype was counted at least ten times. This sequence joins TRBV3-1 and TRBJ1-6; tentatively, D is TRBD1 (5 bases). The germline V gene encodes CDR1 LGHDT and CDR2 YNNKEL (reference sequence). Trimming removed 8 bases at V and 8 bases at J, with 10 bases between. This CDR3 region has 12 residues. DNA of the CDR3: TGTGCCAGCGGGGACTGGGATTCACCCCTCCACTTT. It encodes CASGDWDSPLHF.

This sequence joins TRBV30 and TRBJ2-1; maybe TRBD1 (6 bases). This CDR3 comprises 12 residues. The ends were cut back, 8 bases at V and 0 bases at J, with 8 bases in the middle. The germline V gene encodes CDR1 GTSNPN and CDR2 SVGIG (reference sequence). The CDR3 is CAGGSSYNEQFF. The CDR3 DNA reads as TGTGCCGGGGGCAGCTCCTACAATGAGCAGTTCTTC.